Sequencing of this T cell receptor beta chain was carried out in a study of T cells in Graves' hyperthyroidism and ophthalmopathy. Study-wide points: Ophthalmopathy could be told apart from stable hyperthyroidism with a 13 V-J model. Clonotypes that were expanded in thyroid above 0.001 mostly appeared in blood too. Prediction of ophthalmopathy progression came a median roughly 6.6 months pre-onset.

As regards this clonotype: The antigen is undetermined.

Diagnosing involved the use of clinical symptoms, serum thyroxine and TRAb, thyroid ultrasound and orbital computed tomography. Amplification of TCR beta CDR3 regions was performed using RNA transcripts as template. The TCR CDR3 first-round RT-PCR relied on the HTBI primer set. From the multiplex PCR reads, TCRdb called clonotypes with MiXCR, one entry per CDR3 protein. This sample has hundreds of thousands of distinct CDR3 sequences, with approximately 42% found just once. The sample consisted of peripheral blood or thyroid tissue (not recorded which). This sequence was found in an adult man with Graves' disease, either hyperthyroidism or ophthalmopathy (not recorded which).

The CDR3 loop reads CASSLRGTSFLYNEQFF. The CDR3 bases are TGTGCCAGCAGCTTACGCGGGACGTCCTTTCTTTACAATGAGCAGTTCTTC. The rearrangement links TRBV7-9 to TRBJ2-1; D is possibly TRBD2 (6 bases). V lost 2 bases to trimming and J lost 4 bases, with 18 bases between them. The CDR3 consists of 17 residues. In germline, CDR1 is SEHNR, CDR2 FQNEAQ (reference sequence).